These T cell receptor beta chains were read from a single sample in a study of cytomegalovirus exposure and HLA in healthy donors. Generated by immunoSEQ multiplex PCR, the TCRdb table keeps only in-frame clones and is missing some. The profile shows approximately 120,000 clones, approximately 72% of them singletons. The sequenced sample was PBMCs. The receptor set was obtained from a woman aged 45-60 years in good health and CMV-seropositive. Both conserved end residues are part of each CDR3. The order of the fields is V gene, clone size, CDR3 length, D gene, J gene, CDR3 protein, CDR3 DNA. The D gene is left open where the match is weak. Where a row states a size, it is once, few, many or the class of an expanded clone; other rows omit it.

v_gene: TRBV15; abundance: NA; len: 16; d_gene: NA; j_gene: TRBJ2-1; CDR3aa: CATSREGGTPPPEQFF; CDR3nt: TGTGCCACCAGCAGAGAGGGCGGGACCCCCCCACCCGAGCAGTTCTTC
v_gene: TRBV29-1; abundance: few; len: 15; d_gene: NA; j_gene: TRBJ2-4; CDR3aa: CSVQLSNRAVDIQYF; CDR3nt: TGCAGCGTTCAATTGTCCAACAGGGCGGTGGACATTCAGTACTTC
v_gene: TRBV7-8; abundance: NA; len: 16; d_gene: TRBD1; j_gene: TRBJ1-5; CDR3aa: CASSEDLQGSGQPQHF; CDR3nt: TGTGCCAGCAGCGAAGACCTACAGGGGTCGGGCCAGCCCCAGCATTTT
v_gene: TRBV28; abundance: NA; len: 14; d_gene: NA; j_gene: TRBJ2-7; CDR3aa: CASITQAVSGEQYF; CDR3nt: TGTGCCAGCATCACCCAGGCCGTTTCGGGAGAGCAGTACTTC
v_gene: TRBV18; abundance: NA; len: 16; d_gene: TRBD2; j_gene: TRBJ2-7; CDR3aa: CASSPPGGLALYEQYF; CDR3nt: TGTGCCAGCTCACCCCCGGGGGGACTAGCTCTTTACGAGCAGTACTTC
v_gene: TRBV7-2; abundance: NA; len: 16; d_gene: NA; j_gene: TRBJ2-5; CDR3aa: CASSLGAGPPQETQYF; CDR3nt: TGTGCCAGCAGCTTAGGGGCGGGGCCACCGCAAGAGACCCAGTACTTC
v_gene: TRBV21-1; abundance: NA; len: 16; d_gene: NA; j_gene: TRBJ2-7; CDR3aa: CASSLVTGTGAYEQYF; CDR3nt: TGTGCCAGCAGCCTTGTAACCGGGACAGGGGCCTACGAGCAGTACTTC
v_gene: TRBV2; abundance: NA; len: 14; d_gene: TRBD2; j_gene: TRBJ2-1; CDR3aa: CASGPRLAGGRQFF; CDR3nt: TGTGCCAGCGGGCCGAGACTAGCGGGGGGAAGGCAGTTCTTC
v_gene: TRBV11-2; abundance: NA; len: 15; d_gene: TRBD2; j_gene: TRBJ2-3; CDR3aa: CASSFLAGVTDTQYF; CDR3nt: TGTGCCAGCAGCTTTTTAGCGGGAGTCACAGATACGCAGTATTTT
v_gene: TRBV7-6; abundance: NA; len: 14; d_gene: NA; j_gene: TRBJ2-4; CDR3aa: CASSLAGGVDIQYF; CDR3nt: TGTGCCAGCAGCTTAGCAGGGGGAGTAGACATTCAGTACTTC
v_gene: TRBV27; abundance: NA; len: 13; d_gene: TRBD1; j_gene: TRBJ2-3; CDR3aa: CASRGTATDTQYF; CDR3nt: TGTGCCAGCAGGGGGACAGCCACAGATACGCAGTATTTT
v_gene: TRBV6-1; abundance: NA; len: 15; d_gene: TRBD1; j_gene: TRBJ1-1; CDR3aa: CASRIQGARNTEAFF; CDR3nt: TGTGCCAGCAGAATACAGGGGGCGCGGAACACTGAAGCTTTCTTT
v_gene: TRBV20-1; abundance: once; len: 10; d_gene: NA; j_gene: TRBJ2-1; CDR3aa: CSAARNEQFF; CDR3nt: TGCAGTGCGGCCAGGAATGAGCAGTTCTTC
v_gene: TRBV9; abundance: NA; len: 12; d_gene: NA; j_gene: TRBJ1-1; CDR3aa: CASSAPSTEAFF; CDR3nt: TGTGCCAGCAGCGCCCCGTCCACTGAAGCTTTCTTT
v_gene: TRBV30; abundance: NA; len: 13; d_gene: NA; j_gene: TRBJ2-5; CDR3aa: CAWSVQIQETQYF; CDR3nt: TGTGCCTGGAGTGTACAGATCCAAGAGACCCAGTACTTC
v_gene: TRBV7-3; abundance: NA; len: 13; d_gene: NA; j_gene: TRBJ2-7; CDR3aa: CASSLRVQSEQYF; CDR3nt: TGTGCCAGCAGCTTAAGAGTACAGTCCGAGCAGTACTTC
v_gene: TRBV5-4; abundance: NA; len: 11; d_gene: NA; j_gene: TRBJ2-5; CDR3aa: CASSKGQIQYF; CDR3nt: TGTGCCAGCAGCAAGGGGCAGATCCAGTACTTC
v_gene: TRBV6-5; abundance: NA; len: 15; d_gene: TRBD1; j_gene: TRBJ2-3; CDR3aa: CASSAPGQGVDTQYF; CDR3nt: TGTGCCAGCAGTGCCCCGGGACAGGGGGTAGATACGCAGTATTTT
v_gene: TRBV6-5; abundance: NA; len: 15; d_gene: NA; j_gene: TRBJ2-5; CDR3aa: CASSYGGLPQETQYF; CDR3nt: TGTGCCAGCAGTTACGGGGGACTGCCGCAAGAGACCCAGTACTTC
v_gene: TRBV6-1; abundance: NA; len: 13; d_gene: NA; j_gene: TRBJ2-7; CDR3aa: CASSVQTRYEQYF; CDR3nt: TGTGCCAGCAGTGTCCAGACCAGGTACGAGCAGTACTTC
v_gene: TRBV11-3; abundance: NA; len: 13; d_gene: NA; j_gene: TRBJ2-1; CDR3aa: CASSSGAYNEQFF; CDR3nt: TGTGCCAGCAGCTCCGGGGCCTACAATGAGCAGTTCTTC
v_gene: TRBV9; abundance: once; len: 13; d_gene: NA; j_gene: TRBJ2-3; CDR3aa: CASSVAVSDTQYF; CDR3nt: TGTGCCAGCAGCGTAGCTGTCTCAGATACGCAGTATTTT
v_gene: TRBV19; abundance: NA; len: 12; d_gene: NA; j_gene: TRBJ1-5; CDR3aa: CASSYLGQPQHF; CDR3nt: TGTGCCAGTAGCTACCTCGGGCAGCCCCAGCATTTT
v_gene: TRBV7-8; abundance: NA; len: 14; d_gene: TRBD1; j_gene: TRBJ2-5; CDR3aa: CASSPLDRGETQYF; CDR3nt: TGTGCCAGCAGCCCCCTGGACAGGGGAGAGACCCAGTACTTC
v_gene: TRBV5-1; abundance: NA; len: 13; d_gene: NA; j_gene: TRBJ1-2; CDR3aa: CASSEGQSYGYTF; CDR3nt: TGCGCCAGCAGCGAAGGACAAAGCTATGGCTACACCTTC
v_gene: TRBV7-9; abundance: NA; len: 17; d_gene: NA; j_gene: TRBJ1-1; CDR3aa: CASSLLALQEKNTEAFF; CDR3nt: TGTGCCAGCAGCTTATTGGCCCTACAGGAGAAGAACACTGAAGCTTTCTTT
v_gene: TRBV7-2; abundance: NA; len: 16; d_gene: NA; j_gene: TRBJ1-5; CDR3aa: CASSPAWGVGNQPQHF; CDR3nt: TGTGCCAGCAGCCCGGCATGGGGGGTAGGAAATCAGCCCCAGCATTTT
v_gene: TRBV7-3; abundance: NA; len: 18; d_gene: TRBD1; j_gene: TRBJ1-5; CDR3aa: CASSLTFGTGVGNQPQHF; CDR3nt: TGTGCCAGCAGCTTAACGTTTGGGACAGGGGTTGGTAATCAGCCCCAGCATTTT
v_gene: TRBV7-8; abundance: NA; len: 16; d_gene: TRBD2; j_gene: TRBJ2-3; CDR3aa: CASSSRSGASTDTQYF; CDR3nt: TGTGCCAGCAGCTCGCGAAGCGGGGCAAGCACAGATACGCAGTATTTT
v_gene: TRBV6-6; abundance: NA; len: 15; d_gene: TRBD1; j_gene: TRBJ1-3; CDR3aa: CASRQGTLSGNTIYF; CDR3nt: TGTGCCAGCAGACAGGGGACTCTCTCTGGAAACACCATATATTTT
v_gene: TRBV4-3; abundance: NA; len: 14; d_gene: TRBD1; j_gene: TRBJ2-7; CDR3aa: CASSEQDRAYEQYF; CDR3nt: TGCGCCAGCAGCGAACAGGACAGGGCCTACGAGCAGTACTTC
v_gene: TRBV19; abundance: NA; len: 14; d_gene: NA; j_gene: TRBJ1-3; CDR3aa: CASRGADSGNTIYF; CDR3nt: TGTGCCAGTAGAGGGGCGGACTCTGGAAACACCATATATTTT
v_gene: TRBV7-2; abundance: NA; len: 15; d_gene: TRBD2; j_gene: TRBJ2-3; CDR3aa: CASSQLAGGPDTQYF; CDR3nt: TGTGCCAGCAGCCAACTAGCGGGAGGGCCAGATACGCAGTATTTT
v_gene: TRBV11-2; abundance: NA; len: 15; d_gene: NA; j_gene: TRBJ1-3; CDR3aa: CASSKPGSSGNTIYF; CDR3nt: TGTGCCAGCAGCAAACCAGGGTCCTCTGGAAACACCATATATTTT
v_gene: TRBV5-1; abundance: NA; len: 14; d_gene: TRBD1; j_gene: TRBJ2-7; CDR3aa: CASSYRQGAGEQYF; CDR3nt: TGCGCCAGCAGCTACAGACAGGGGGCTGGCGAGCAGTACTTC
v_gene: TRBV7-9; abundance: NA; len: 13; d_gene: NA; j_gene: TRBJ1-1; CDR3aa: CASSSWQEDQAFF; CDR3nt: TGTGCCAGCAGCTCTTGGCAGGAAGACCAAGCTTTCTTT
v_gene: TRBV7-9; abundance: NA; len: 12; d_gene: TRBD1; j_gene: TRBJ2-7; CDR3aa: CASSWGTAEQYF; CDR3nt: TGTGCCAGCAGCTGGGGGACAGCCGAGCAGTACTTC
v_gene: TRBV18; abundance: NA; len: 14; d_gene: TRBD1; j_gene: TRBJ2-5; CDR3aa: CASSPEQGEETQYF; CDR3nt: TGTGCCAGCTCACCAGAACAGGGGGAAGAGACCCAGTACTTC
v_gene: TRBV6-5; abundance: NA; len: 16; d_gene: TRBD1; j_gene: TRBJ2-1; CDR3aa: CASSYSSGQGGNEQFF; CDR3nt: TGTGCCAGCAGTTACTCGAGTGGACAGGGGGGCAATGAGCAGTTCTTC
v_gene: TRBV13; abundance: NA; len: 15; d_gene: TRBD1; j_gene: TRBJ1-4; CDR3aa: CASSFEQGLDEKLFF; CDR3nt: TGTGCCAGCAGCTTTGAACAGGGGTTGGATGAAAAACTGTTTTTT
v_gene: TRBV18; abundance: once; len: 13; d_gene: TRBD1; j_gene: TRBJ1-6; CDR3aa: CASSGQLNSPLHF; CDR3nt: TGTGCCAGCTCGGGACAGCTTAATTCACCCCTCCACTTT
v_gene: TRBV4-3; abundance: NA; len: 14; d_gene: NA; j_gene: TRBJ1-1; CDR3aa: CASSPGVANTEAFF; CDR3nt: TGCGCCAGCAGCCCGGGGGTTGCGAACACTGAAGCTTTCTTT
v_gene: TRBV7-3; abundance: few; len: 13; d_gene: NA; j_gene: TRBJ2-2; CDR3aa: CASSFRNTGELFF; CDR3nt: TGTGCCAGCAGCTTTAGGAACACCGGGGAGCTGTTTTTT
v_gene: TRBV9; abundance: NA; len: 14; d_gene: TRBD1; j_gene: TRBJ2-5; CDR3aa: CASSVTGDEETQYF; CDR3nt: TGTGCCAGCAGCGTGACAGGGGATGAAGAGACCCAGTACTTC
v_gene: TRBV7-8; abundance: NA; len: 12; d_gene: NA; j_gene: TRBJ2-7; CDR3aa: CASSPRTDEQYF; CDR3nt: TGTGCCAGCAGCCCCAGGACAGACGAGCAGTACTTC
v_gene: TRBV5-4; abundance: NA; len: 18; d_gene: TRBD2; j_gene: TRBJ2-3; CDR3aa: CASSPAGLAGVRSNTQYF; CDR3nt: TGTGCCAGCAGCCCTGCGGGACTAGCGGGAGTTAGGTCAAATACGCAGTATTTT
v_gene: TRBV29-1; abundance: NA; len: 13; d_gene: TRBD2; j_gene: TRBJ2-1; CDR3aa: CSVALAGDNEQFF; CDR3nt: TGCAGCGTCGCTTTGGCGGGAGACAATGAGCAGTTCTTC
v_gene: TRBV11-3; abundance: NA; len: 17; d_gene: NA; j_gene: TRBJ2-7; CDR3aa: CASSLGPHSGSSYEQYF; CDR3nt: TGTGCCAGCAGCTTAGGACCTCATTCGGGGTCTAGCTACGAGCAGTACTTC
v_gene: TRBV7-9; abundance: few; len: 13; d_gene: NA; j_gene: TRBJ1-1; CDR3aa: CASTKSGGTEAFF; CDR3nt: TGTGCCAGCACCAAATCGGGGGGCACTGAAGCTTTCTTT
v_gene: TRBV20-1; abundance: NA; len: 11; d_gene: TRBD1; j_gene: TRBJ1-1; CDR3aa: CSATRDREAFF; CDR3nt: TGCAGTGCTACCAGGGACAGGGAAGCTTTCTTT
v_gene: TRBV30; abundance: NA; len: 20; d_gene: TRBD2; j_gene: TRBJ2-7; CDR3aa: CAWNPDRITSGGGPKREQYF; CDR3nt: TGTGCCTGGAATCCGGACAGGATTACTAGCGGGGGGGGACCGAAGAGAGAGCAGTACTTC
v_gene: TRBV7-2; abundance: NA; len: 17; d_gene: TRBD2; j_gene: TRBJ2-4; CDR3aa: CASSSLAGLAPKNIQYF; CDR3nt: TGTGCCAGCAGCAGCTTAGCGGGACTAGCTCCCAAAAACATTCAGTACTTC
v_gene: TRBV5-1; abundance: NA; len: 13; d_gene: TRBD1; j_gene: TRBJ1-4; CDR3aa: CASSGQGHEKLFF; CDR3nt: TGCGCCAGCAGTGGACAGGGTCATGAAAAACTGTTTTTT
v_gene: TRBV27; abundance: NA; len: 17; d_gene: TRBD2; j_gene: TRBJ2-7; CDR3aa: CASSRSSGGAHSYEQHF; CDR3nt: TGTGCCAGCAGTCGATCTAGCGGGGGGGCCCACTCCTACGAGCAGCACTTC
v_gene: TRBV5-1; abundance: NA; len: 13; d_gene: NA; j_gene: TRBJ2-5; CDR3aa: CASSLSPRETQYF; CDR3nt: TGCGCCAGCAGCTTGAGCCCTAGGGAGACCCAGTACTTC
v_gene: TRBV5-6; abundance: NA; len: 15; d_gene: TRBD1; j_gene: TRBJ2-7; CDR3aa: CASRIQGQGTYEQYF; CDR3nt: TGTGCCAGCAGAATTCAGGGACAGGGGACCTACGAGCAGTACTTC
v_gene: TRBV7-2; abundance: NA; len: 13; d_gene: NA; j_gene: TRBJ1-2; CDR3aa: CASSLQGSYGYTF; CDR3nt: TGTGCCAGCAGCCTACAGGGCAGCTATGGCTACACCTTC
v_gene: TRBV5-1; abundance: NA; len: 16; d_gene: TRBD1; j_gene: TRBJ2-2; CDR3aa: CASSLYGTGSTGELFF; CDR3nt: TGCGCCAGCAGCTTGTATGGGACAGGGAGTACCGGGGAGCTGTTTTTT
v_gene: TRBV5-1; abundance: NA; len: 17; d_gene: TRBD2; j_gene: TRBJ2-7; CDR3aa: CASSLGIGLADSYEQYF; CDR3nt: TGCGCCAGCAGCTTGGGGATCGGACTAGCGGACTCCTACGAGCAGTACTTC
v_gene: TRBV6-6; abundance: NA; len: 14; d_gene: NA; j_gene: TRBJ2-7; CDR3aa: CASRPPDSPYEQYF; CDR3nt: TGTGCCAGCAGACCTCCCGACTCACCTTACGAGCAGTACTTC